The 32 T cell receptor beta chains presented below share a single source sample, sequenced in a study of T-cell reconstitution after alpha-beta-depleted transplantation in children. Unique molecular identifiers featured in how the TCRbeta library was prepared. TCRdb re-called the PCR reads with MiXCR, one entry per CDR3 protein. The sample holds about 460,000 distinct CDR3 sequences, about 11% seen once. Sequences were derived from PBMCs, sampled before TCRalphabeta/CD19-depleted stem cell transplant. Every receptor here comes from a child younger than 10 with inherited bone marrow failure, due to receive a stem cell transplant.

The J gene is TRBJ1-3, the V gene TRBV6-2 or TRBV6-3; D gene ambiguous. Germline values: CDR1 MNHEY, CDR2 SVGEGT. V was clipped by 6 bases and J by 8 bases, with 8 bases between them. This CDR3 region has 11 residues. DNA of the CDR3: TGTGCCAGCAGCTTCCGGGACACCATATATTTT. Translation: CASSFRDTIYF.

The V and J genes are TRBV5-4 and TRBJ2-1, with TRBD2 identical over 16 bases. This CDR3 comprises 17 residues. V dropped 4 bases and J dropped 6; count of bases not matched to a gene: 7. Per germline, CDR1 SGHNT and CDR2 YYREEE (reference sequence). DNA of the CDR3: TGTGCCAGCAGCCCGGGACTAGCGGGAGGGTCCGGCAATGAGCAGTTCTTC. Translating it yields CASSPGLAGGSGNEQFF.

In this sample, this clonotype turned up many times. The chain links TRBV19 to TRBJ2-5; D might be TRBD2 (5 bases). V dropped 0 bases and J dropped 1 base, with 9 bases sitting between them. The germline V gene has CDR1 LNHDA and CDR2 SQIVND (reference sequence). The CDR3 spans 15 residues. Here the CDR3 reads CASSIDREGQETQYF. As DNA, the CDR3 is TGTGCCAGTAGTATAGATCGCGAGGGCCAAGAGACCCAGTACTTC. Drawing the rest from reference TRBV19 and TRBJ2-5, the complete variable domain is DGGITQSPKYLFRKEGQNVTLSCEQNLNHDAMYWYRQDPGQGLRLIYYSQIVNDFQKGDIAEGYSVSREKKESFPLTVTSAQKNPTAFYLCASSIDREGQETQYFGPGTRLLVL.

Ten or more counts support this clonotype. V usage is TRBV7-9 and J usage is TRBJ2-6, with D hard to call. CDR1 is SEHNR, CDR2 FQNEAQ, per germline (reference sequence). Trimming shortened V by 1 base and J by 0 bases, and 10 bases separated the two germline ends. The CDR3 is 17 amino acids. The CDR3 here is CASSLEISVSGANVLTF. The DNA for the CDR3 is TGTGCCAGCAGCTTAGAAATCAGCGTCTCTGGGGCCAACGTCCTGACTTTC.

This clonotype was seen ten or more times. The chain recombines TRBV20-1 with TRBJ2-1; D might be TRBD2 (6 bases). With 6 bases removed from V and 4 bases from J, the gap between germline ends came to 10 bases. There are 12 residues in the CDR3. Germline V gives CDR1 DFQATT, CDR2 SNEGSKA (reference sequence). CDR3 residues: CSAISGYNEQFF. CDR3 sequence (DNA): TGCAGTGCGATTAGCGGTTACAATGAGCAGTTCTTC.

This clonotype was picked up many times. The V and J genes are TRBV5-1 and TRBJ2-7, with D possibly called TRBD1 or TRBD2 (5 bases each). Germline CDR1 is SGHRS and CDR2 is YFSETQ. The CDR3 contains 14 residues. The V gene lost 4 bases and the J gene lost 7 bases, with 18 bases spanning the gap. CDR3: CASSRITGTLEQYF. As DNA, the CDR3 is TGCGCCAGCAGCCGGATAACCGGGACCCTTGAGCAGTACTTC.

With regard to this clonotype: A much larger clone is a single base away; this may be a read error. This chain links TRBV4-1 with TRBJ1-5; possible D gene TRBD1, 5 bases. The CDR3 sequence is 16 residues long. V was clipped by 6 bases and J by 2 bases, with 17 bases between them. Germline CDR1 reads MGHRA; CDR2 reads YSYEKL. DNA for the CDR3: TGCGCCAGCAGACGTATCGGGACGGAAGGCAATCAGCCCCAGCATTTT. This gives the protein CASRRIGTEGNQPQHF.

The genes are TRBV11-2 and TRBJ2-7; the match to TRBD1 covers 11 bases. The V gene end was trimmed by 5 bases and the J gene end by 6 bases; junction bases not matched to a gene: 6. Per germline, CDR1 SGHAT and CDR2 FQNNGV. The CDR3 length is 14 residues. This CDR3 reads CASSTAGTGGEQYF. The CDR3 DNA is TGTGCCAGCAGCACCGCCGGGACAGGGGGCGAGCAGTACTTC.

This clonotype was recorded many times. One end of the junction is discordant with germline, which a read error may explain. This chain uses TRBV7-9 with TRBJ1-1, with D perhaps matching TRBD1 (5 bases). Germline V gene data show CDR1 as SEHNR and CDR2 as FQNEAQ (reference sequence). The CDR3 spans 12 residues. The CDR3 region is CASSLEGGAQVF. The CDR3 DNA is TGTGCCAGCAGCTTAGAGGGAGGGGCGCAGGTCTTT.

Of note for this clonotype: The junction and the germline gene differ at one end; a read error may be behind it. V and J are TRBV12-3 or TRBV12-4 and TRBJ2-3, with D possibly matching TRBD1 (7 bases). This CDR3 comprises 19 residues. CDR3 DNA: TGTGCCAGCTGTTTAGTGACTAGGAGGGCCAGGGGGAAGGAAGATACGCAGTATTTT. Its translation is CASCLVTRRARGKEDTQYF.

This clonotype was counted at least ten times. In DNA, the CDR3 is TGTGCCAGCAGCTTATTATTGACTAGCGAGCGCACAGATACGCAGTATTTT. Translation: CASSLLLTSERTDTQYF. The J gene is TRBJ2-3, the V gene TRBV7-9, with 8 positions matching TRBD2. Germline V gene lookup returns CDR1 SEHNR and CDR2 FQNEAQ (reference sequence). The CDR3 is made up of 17 amino acids. The V gene end was trimmed by 2 bases and the J gene end by 1 base; junction bases not matched to a gene: 8.

This clonotype was seen ten or more times. CDR3 sequence (DNA): TGTGCCAGCAGTTTATTTGGGGACGGGGAGCTGTTTTTT. It encodes CASSLFGDGELFF. This chain connects TRBV27 to TRBJ2-2, with unresolved D. Germline loops: CDR1 MNHEY, CDR2 SMNVEV (reference sequence). V lost 1 base and J 7 bases, leaving 7 bases between the germline ends. This CDR3 has 13 residues.

This clonotype was seen repeatedly, ten times or more. The chain joins TRBV29-1 to TRBJ2-1, with D maybe TRBD2 (5 bases). V was trimmed by 5 bases and J by 2 bases, leaving 7 bases between them. This CDR3 has 12 amino acids. CDR1 is SQVTM and CDR2 is ANQGSEA in the germline V gene. The CDR3 is CSVPRAYNEQFF. As DNA, the CDR3 is TGCAGCGTTCCGAGGGCCTACAATGAGCAGTTCTTC.

The genes are TRBV12-3 or TRBV12-4 and TRBJ2-2; TRBD1 matches at 10 bases. With V trimmed by 2 bases and J by 4 bases, 4 bases remained unmatched. The CDR3 has 16 residues. DNA for the CDR3: TGTGCCAGCAGTTTAAGGACAGGGGGGCGCACCGGGGAGCTGTTTTTT. Translated: CASSLRTGGRTGELFF.

This clonotype has ten or more counts. The chain is built from TRBV10-3 and TRBJ2-5; D uncertain. Germline values: CDR1 ENHRY, CDR2 SYGVKD. This CDR3 comprises 11 residues. V lost 3 bases, J lost 5 bases, and 4 bases lay in between. CDR3 sequence reads: CAISDGETQYF. The CDR3 DNA follows: TGTGCCATCAGTGATGGGGAGACCCAGTACTTC.

This clonotype was recorded at least ten times. V is TRBV27 and J is TRBJ2-3, with TRBD1 matching 7 bases. Per germline, CDR1 MNHEY and CDR2 SMNVEV (reference sequence). CDR3 length equals 15 residues. V lost 3 bases and J lost 2; bases outside the gene matches: 5. The CDR3 nucleotides read TGTGCCAGCAGTTTGAACAGGGGATTCACAGATACGCAGTATTTT. Protein sequence: CASSLNRGFTDTQYF.

At least ten counts were recorded for this clonotype. The chain is built from TRBV4-1 and TRBJ2-1, with 9 bases lining up with TRBD2. Germline CDR1 reads MGHRA; CDR2 reads YSYEKL. The length of the CDR3 is 16 residues. The V segment lost 0 bases and the J segment 5 bases; nucleotides outside the gene matches: 5. CDR3 amino acids: CASSQEGGRADNEQFF. For the CDR3, the DNA is TGCGCCAGCAGCCAAGAGGGCGGGAGGGCTGACAATGAGCAGTTCTTC.

This clonotype was seen many times. The V call is TRBV4-1, the J call TRBJ2-1; TRBD1 matches 11 bases. V trimming: 1 base; J trimming: 3 bases; junction bases outside the gene matches: 2. Per germline, CDR1 MGHRA and CDR2 YSYEKL. The CDR3 length is 16 residues. The CDR3 is CASSQGTGGGYNEQFF. As DNA, the CDR3 is TGCGCCAGCAGCCAAGGGACAGGGGGCGGCTACAATGAGCAGTTCTTC.

This clonotype was counted at least ten times. The V call is TRBV7-9, the J call TRBJ2-4; D possibly uses TRBD1 or TRBD2 (6 bases each). V was clipped by 4 bases and J by 10 bases, with 23 bases between them. Germline CDR1 and CDR2: SEHNR and FQNEAQ (reference sequence). The CDR3 covers 16 residues. CDR3 coding DNA: TGTGCCAGCAGCTCCGACGGGGGCGTAACGCCCTTAATTCAGTACTTC. Encoded protein: CASSSDGGVTPLIQYF.

The rearrangement joins TRBV7-2 to TRBJ2-7; TRBD2 matches at 10 bases. The V gene's germline CDR1 is SGHTA and CDR2 FQGNSA. J gave up 6 bases and V 1 base, and 6 bases lay outside the gene matches. The CDR3 totals 15 residues. The DNA for the CDR3 is TGTGCCAGCAGCTTAGACCCTAGCGGGAGATCCGAGCAGTACTTC. It specifies CASSLDPSGRSEQYF.

This clonotype was detected many times. CDR3 in DNA: TGTGCCAGCACCGCAACCCCTAGCGGGAGGGAGACCCAGTACTTC. This codes for CASTATPSGRETQYF. The V gene is TRBV12-3 or TRBV12-4, the J gene TRBJ2-5; 11 bases align to TRBD2. Trimming removed 7 bases from V and 5 bases from J; junction bases left unmatched: 9. The CDR3 runs to 15 residues.

To note about this clonotype: Given a much more abundant clone one base away, this may be a read error. The chain employs TRBV5-1 and TRBJ2-4; 10 bases match TRBD1. CDR1 is SGHRS, CDR2 YFSETQ, per germline. V lost 6 bases to trimming and J lost 8 bases; unmatched junction nucleotides: 5. The CDR3 is 13 amino acids. This chain's CDR3 is CASILGTGDIQYF. Here the CDR3 DNA reads TGCGCCAGCATCTTAGGGACAGGGGACATTCAGTACTTC. The whole variable domain, filled in from reference TRBV5-1 and TRBJ2-4, reads KAGVTQTPRYLIKTRGQQVTLSCSPISGHRSVSWYQQTPGQGLQFLFEYFSETQRNKGNFPGRFSGRQFSNSRSEMNVSTLELGDSALYLCASILGTGDIQYFGAGTRLSVL.

This clonotype was counted ten times or more. The CDR3 reads CASRPSPPHEQFF. The CDR3 DNA reads TGCGCCAGCCGACCTAGCCCACCCCATGAGCAGTTCTTC. The rearrangement joins TRBV5-1 to TRBJ2-1, with D possibly TRBD2 on 5 matching bases. The CDR3 is 13 residues long. Per the germline V gene, CDR1 is SGHRS and CDR2 is YFSETQ. Trimming took off 7 bases at V and 8 bases at J, with 16 bases between the two ends. Together with reference TRBV5-1 and TRBJ2-1, the CDR3 gives the full variable domain: KAGVTQTPRYLIKTRGQQVTLSCSPISGHRSVSWYQQTPGQGLQFLFEYFSETQRNKGNFPGRFSGRQFSNSRSEMNVSTLELGDSALYLCASRPSPPHEQFFGPGTRLTVL.

This clonotype was counted only a few times. The J gene is TRBJ2-7, the V gene TRBV19; D is possibly TRBD1 (6 bases). The germline gives CDR1 LNHDA, CDR2 SQIVND (reference sequence). The CDR3 spans 14 residues. With 5 bases removed from V and 2 bases from J, the gap between germline ends came to 13 bases. CDR3 sequence reads: CASSLRGRTYEQYF. CDR3 nucleotides: TGTGCCAGTAGTCTCAGGGGCCGGACCTACGAGCAGTACTTC.

In its sample, this clonotype was seen many times. The V and J genes are TRBV12-3 or TRBV12-4 and TRBJ1-1, with a weak D call TRBD1 (6 bases). With 5 bases removed from V and 0 bases from J, the gap between germline ends came to 10 bases. CDR3 size: 14 residues. DNA of the CDR3: TGTGCCAGCAGTCTGGGACACATGAACACTGAAGCTTTCTTT. Translation: CASSLGHMNTEAFF.

In the case of this clonotype: A much larger clone lies one base from this, so it may be a read error. The chain carries TRBV29-1 and TRBJ2-7; D remains ambiguous. There are 13 residues in the CDR3. Germline-derived CDR1 and CDR2 are SQVTM and ANQGSEA. Between the trimmed V and J ends, which lost 4 bases and 0 bases, there was a span of 10 bases. This CDR3 reads CSVGTMGSYEQYF. In DNA form, the CDR3 reads TGCAGCGTTGGGACCATGGGCTCCTACGAGCAGTACTTC.

The V gene is TRBV6-5, the J gene TRBJ1-4; TRBD1 is a possible D gene (5 bases). Germline CDR1 reads MNHEY; CDR2 reads SVGAGI. V shed 7 bases and J shed 5 bases, with 14 bases lying between them. The CDR3 sequence is 14 residues long. The CDR3 region has the DNA TGTGCCAGCACCACATGGCAGGGAAATGAAAAACTGTTTTTT. Translation: CASTTWQGNEKLFF.

This clonotype was recorded at least ten times. This rearrangement joins TRBV28 to TRBJ2-5; TRBD2 aligns across 10 bases. The CDR3 consists of 16 residues. From germline, CDR1 is MDHEN and CDR2 SYDVKM. J lost 3 bases, V lost 3 bases, and 7 bases had no gene match. CDR3 DNA: TGTGCCAGCAGTTTCCCCCACCTAGCGGGGGAAGAGACCCAGTACTTC. Protein: CASSFPHLAGEETQYF.

V gene TRBV29-1 combines with J gene TRBJ2-2, with TRBD1 identical over 8 bases. The germline V gene has CDR1 SQVTM and CDR2 ANQGSEA. The V and J ends lost 6 bases and 4 bases, in that order; junction bases with no gene match: 13. This CDR3 spans 16 amino acids. In DNA, the CDR3 is TGCAGCGTCTTAGCGGACAGGGTGTATGGCACCGGGGAGCTGTTTTTT. This codes for CSVLADRVYGTGELFF.

This clonotype was seen at least ten times. The chain combines TRBV12-3 or TRBV12-4 with TRBJ2-7; 12 bases line up with TRBD1. J lost 4 bases, V lost 0 bases, and 10 bases had no gene match. The CDR3 totals 18 residues. In DNA, the CDR3 is TGTGCCAGCAGTTTAGCGCGGGGGACAGGGGGCCCCTTTTACGAGCAGTACTTC. Its protein product is CASSLARGTGGPFYEQYF.

About this clonotype: A much larger clonotype is one base distant, so this may be a read error. The chain has TRBV3-1 and TRBJ1-2, with 8 bases that match TRBD1. Germline V gene data show CDR1 as LGHDT and CDR2 as YNNKEL (reference sequence). This CDR3 contains 16 residues. The chain's CDR3 is CATSQDRWQGAGGYTF. The CDR3 DNA is TGTGCCACCAGCCAAGATCGTTGGCAGGGGGCAGGGGGCTACACCTTC.

With respect to this clonotype: This may arise from a read error, as a much more abundant clone is one base away. No conserved phenylalanine or tryptophan is present at the end of the CDR3, so a read error is the likely explanation. The CDR3 region has the DNA TGTGCCAGCAGTCCTAGCGGGAGGGCCTCATACAATGAGCAGTTCCTC. Amino acid sequence: CASSPSGRASYNEQFL. The chain combines TRBV12-3 or TRBV12-4 with TRBJ2-1; 12 bases line up with TRBD2. The CDR3 covers 16 residues. V trimming: 5 bases; J trimming: 4 bases; junction bases outside the gene matches: 6.